This T cell receptor beta chain was captured by sequencing in a study of T cells after yellow fever vaccination. Study overall: SMART-Seq v4 Ultra Low Input prepared libraries from low-cell fractions.

Germline V gene sequence: CDR1 MDHEN, CDR2 SYDVKM. This CDR3 has 13 amino acids. 5'RACE template switching generated TCR cDNA, adding a universal primer site and UMIs. TCRdb ran MiXCR on the 5' RACE reads and lists one entry per CDR3 protein. The table shows nearly 550,000 distinct CDR3 sequences, with under 25% occurring only once. Study-wide results and limits: Reappearing after the booster were most of the clones from primary vaccination (roughly 95% CD4, 70% to 90% CD8).

This clonotype was observed a handful of times. What it binds is not known. Sequence at one end of the junction differs from germline and may be a read error. The sample was PBMCs, taken 15 days after the yellow fever booster vaccination. The V gene is TRBV28, the J gene TRBJ1-4; 7 nucleotides match TRBD1. This clonotype was obtained from a man aged 25 to 45 who received the YFV17D yellow fever vaccine. CDR3 DNA: TGTGCCAGCAGCCAAAGCAGGGGGGAGGGCCCTGTTTTT. Translated, it gives CASSQSRGEGPVF.